These 6 T cell receptor beta chains came from one sample sequenced in a study of human T cells and chemical hapten exposure. TCRdb redid the calling of the RACE reads with MiXCR, one entry per CDR3 protein. The sample records tens of thousands of distinct CDR3 sequences, 9.5% to 11% being singletons. Time point noted: patch test 2, 6 weeks after DPC sensitization. Treatment in this sample: therapeutic diphenylcyclopropenone sensitization with weekly scalp DPC. Specimen: whole blood, collected in connection with sensitization to the hapten diphenylcyclopropenone (DPC). Source of these receptors: a man aged 40-49 years with alopecia areata. Some clones in this sample may be carry-over from other donors' samples.

The DNA for the CDR3 is TGTGCCAGCAGCCTGGGCGGGCCGAGTGAAGCTTTCTTT. It specifies CASSLGGPSEAFF. The chain couples TRBV5-6 to TRBJ1-1; D remains unclear. Germline CDR1 SGHDT, CDR2 YYEEEE. This CDR3 spans 13 amino acids. V lost 4 bases, J lost 7 bases, and 14 bases lay in between.

The sample holds many counts of this clonotype. The CDR3 loop reads CASSSQQYSNQPQHF. CDR3 nucleotides: TGTGCCAGCTCATCACAACAATATAGCAATCAGCCCCAGCATTTT. The chain links TRBV18 to TRBJ1-5; D gene uncertain. The CDR3 has 15 amino acids. Trimming removed 5 bases from V and 0 bases from J, with 11 bases in between. Germline V lookup: CDR1 KGHSH, CDR2 LQKENI.

This clonotype was seen only once. A much bigger clone sits one base away, suggesting this may be a read error. The V gene is TRBV25-1, the J gene TRBJ1-1; 10 bases line up with TRBD1. CDR1 and CDR2 (germline): MGHDK, SYGVNS. The length of the CDR3 is 13 residues. Germline trimming cut 6 bases from V and 3 bases from J; bases unmatched to any gene: 1. CDR3 region: CASRGTGDTEAFF. In nucleotides, the CDR3 is TGTGCCAGCAGGGGGACAGGGGACACTGAAGCTTTCTTT.

The chain has TRBV29-1 and TRBJ1-3; D perhaps matches TRBD1 (5 bases). V lost 3 bases to trimming and J lost 12 bases, with 18 bases between them. The CDR3 totals 13 residues. Germline lookup yields CDR1 SQVTM and CDR2 ANQGSEA. Written as DNA, the CDR3 is TGCAGCGTTGATCGGGCAGGGACGGACATCATATATTTT. This gives the protein CSVDRAGTDIIYF.

This clonotype was found a few times. V usage is TRBV5-1 and J usage is TRBJ1-1, with D maybe TRBD1 (6 bases). CDR3 size: 16 residues. V lost 3 bases and J 0 bases, leaving 15 bases between the germline ends. Germline CDR1 and CDR2: SGHRS and YFSETQ. This CDR3 is CASSSSGAWMNTEAFF. CDR3 coding DNA: TGCGCCAGCAGCTCTTCAGGGGCGTGGATGAACACTGAAGCTTTCTTT.

This clonotype was seen repeatedly, ten times or more. This chain uses TRBV20-1 with TRBJ2-7; TRBD1 might be the D (6 bases). V gave up 0 bases and J gave up 0 bases, with 9 bases separating them. The CDR3 has 14 amino acids. From germline, CDR1 is DFQATT and CDR2 SNEGSKA (reference sequence). The chain's CDR3 is CSARDRGGSYEQYF. The CDR3 nucleotides are TGCAGTGCTAGAGACAGGGGCGGCTCCTACGAGCAGTACTTC.